This T cell receptor (beta chain) appears in the sequencing data of a study of T cell responses to AZD1222 COVID-19 vaccine. Study findings and constraints: Females made up more of the donors, who were largely white British, and clonal diversity may have come out too low. Repertoire sampling was restricted to post-peak T cell response timepoints. The study identified only six AZD1222 recipients as seropositive at baseline. CD4 TCRs covered the whole spike, strongest at regions 160-218 and 743-854.

Clones were sequenced by immunoSEQ multiplex PCR, and TCRdb holds only the in-frame ones, with some missing. The sample lists some 150,000 clones; around 90% were seen once. A note on this clone: Its antigen remains unknown.

Deletions cut 2 bases from V and 1 base from J, with 8 bases between. Germline V gene lookup returns CDR1 SGHKS and CDR2 YYEKEE (reference sequence). The CDR3 sequence is 14 residues long. Specimen: peripheral blood, collected 28 days after the second AZD1222 dose. The gene calls are TRBV5-5 and TRBJ2-3, with a possible D match to TRBD1 (6 bases). The origin of this receptor is an adult who received the AZD1222 COVID-19 vaccine. CDR3 sequence: CASSFPGGTDTQYF. CDR3 bases: TGTGCCAGCAGCTTTCCAGGGGGCACAGATACGCAGTATTTT.